The present TCR beta chain was sequenced within a study of human T cells and chemical hapten exposure. The wider study: Slight differences in pooled library volume were the main source of varying TCR yields across samples. Study-wide findings and caveats: TCRs above 1 in 1000 frequency did not change with DPC sensitization.

The germline gives CDR1 MNHNY, CDR2 SVGAGI (reference sequence). The CDR3 spans 19 residues. V lost 3 bases and J lost 7; bases outside the gene matches: 21. This clonotype came up a few times. Its antigen is still unknown. Researchers extracted total RNA from unfractionated whole blood. The library gave individual cDNA molecules unique molecular identifiers. Per the original data handling: A typical sample had 95,638 TCRs, with roughly 20,000 to 700,000 overall. TCRdb independently ran MiXCR on the reads; one entry per CDR3 protein. In this record, the V and J calls reflect TCRdb's handling and not the investigators' own analysis. Among about 120,000 distinct CDR3 sequences listed, over 6.5% were seen once.

The TCR sequence derives from a human donor in good health. Some clones in this sample may be carry-over from other donors' samples. Sample: whole blood. J is TRBJ1-5 and V is TRBV6-6; TRBD1 aligns across 7 bases. CDR3 nucleotide sequence: TGTGCCAGCAGTTATGTCCGGGGGGAACAGGGGTTAGAGGGGCAGCCCCAGCATTTT. Protein product: CASSYVRGEQGLEGQPQHF.